This record concerns one TCR beta chain sequence. One junction end disagrees with the germline gene, perhaps due to a read error. This entry belongs to a study of T-cell reconstitution after alpha-beta-depleted transplantation in children. This CDR3 spans 12 amino acids. Germline CDR1 and CDR2: SEHNR and FQNEAQ (reference sequence). Preparation of the TCRbeta library used unique molecular identifiers. Using its own MiXCR run on the PCR reads, TCRdb lists one record per CDR3 protein. The table includes more than 15,000 distinct CDR3 sequences, over 10% detected once. The sequences come from PBMCs, mostly from graft donor cells, collected 180 days after TCRalphabeta/CD19-depleted stem cell transplant. This TCR was recovered from a boy under three years old who had a stem cell transplant for Wiskott-Aldrich syndrome, so the T cells may come from the graft donor. This chain connects TRBV7-9 to TRBJ2-5, with 9 bases aligning to TRBD1. CDR3 sequence reads: CASSLVWGQGPF. The CDR3 region has the DNA TGTGCCAGCAGCTTAGTCTGGGGACAGGGACCCTTC.